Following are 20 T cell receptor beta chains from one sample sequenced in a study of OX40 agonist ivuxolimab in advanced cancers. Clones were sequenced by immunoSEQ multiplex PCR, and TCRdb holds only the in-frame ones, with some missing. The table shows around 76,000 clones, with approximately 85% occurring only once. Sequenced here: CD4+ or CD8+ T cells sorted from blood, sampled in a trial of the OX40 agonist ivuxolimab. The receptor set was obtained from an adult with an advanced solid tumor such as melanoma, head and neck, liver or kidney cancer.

Here the CDR3 DNA reads TGTGCCAGCAGCCCTAGGACCGTCGTGACCGGGGAGCTGTTTTTT. Translating it yields CASSPRTVVTGELFF. V is TRBV9 and J is TRBJ2-2, with D unresolved. Trimming removed 4 bases from V and 5 bases from J, with 15 bases in between. Germline-derived CDR1 and CDR2 are SGDLS and YYNGEE. CDR3 size: 15 residues.

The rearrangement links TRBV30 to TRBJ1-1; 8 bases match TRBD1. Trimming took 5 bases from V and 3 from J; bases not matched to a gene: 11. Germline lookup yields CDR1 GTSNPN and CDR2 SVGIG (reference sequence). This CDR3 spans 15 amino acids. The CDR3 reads CAWAKVQGGDTEAFF. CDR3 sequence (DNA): TGTGCCTGGGCGAAGGTACAGGGGGGTGACACTGAAGCTTTCTTT.

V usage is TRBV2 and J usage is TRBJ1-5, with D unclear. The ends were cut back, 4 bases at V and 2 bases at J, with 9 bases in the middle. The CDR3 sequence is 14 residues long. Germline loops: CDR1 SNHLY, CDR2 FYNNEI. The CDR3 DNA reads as TGTGCCAGCAGTGTGAGGACCGGCAATCAGCCCCAGCATTTT. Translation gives CASSVRTGNQPQHF.

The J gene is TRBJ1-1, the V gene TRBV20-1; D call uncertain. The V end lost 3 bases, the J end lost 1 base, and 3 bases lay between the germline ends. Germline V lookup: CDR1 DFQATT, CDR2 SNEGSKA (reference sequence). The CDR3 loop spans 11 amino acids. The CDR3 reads CSASSNTEAFF. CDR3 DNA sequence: TGCAGTGCTAGCTCGAACACTGAAGCTTTCTTT.

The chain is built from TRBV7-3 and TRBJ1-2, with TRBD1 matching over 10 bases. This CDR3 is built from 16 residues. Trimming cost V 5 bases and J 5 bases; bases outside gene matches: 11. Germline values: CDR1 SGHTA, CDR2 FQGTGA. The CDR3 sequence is CASSPGTGADEYGYTF. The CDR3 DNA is TGTGCCAGCAGCCCGGGGACAGGGGCAGACGAGTATGGCTACACCTTC.

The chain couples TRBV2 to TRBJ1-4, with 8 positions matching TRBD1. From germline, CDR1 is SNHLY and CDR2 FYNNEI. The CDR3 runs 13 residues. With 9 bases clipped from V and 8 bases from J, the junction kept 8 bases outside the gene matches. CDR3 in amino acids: CASRQGIGEKLFF. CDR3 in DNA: TGTGCCAGTCGACAGGGGATCGGGGAAAAACTGTTTTTT.

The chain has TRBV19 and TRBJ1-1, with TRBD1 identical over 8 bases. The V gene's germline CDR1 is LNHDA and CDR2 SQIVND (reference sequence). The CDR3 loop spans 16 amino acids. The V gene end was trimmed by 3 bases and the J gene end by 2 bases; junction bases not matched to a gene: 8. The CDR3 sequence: CASSIYPDRVNTEAFF. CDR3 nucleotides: TGTGCCAGTAGTATCTACCCGGACAGGGTTAACACTGAAGCTTTCTTT.

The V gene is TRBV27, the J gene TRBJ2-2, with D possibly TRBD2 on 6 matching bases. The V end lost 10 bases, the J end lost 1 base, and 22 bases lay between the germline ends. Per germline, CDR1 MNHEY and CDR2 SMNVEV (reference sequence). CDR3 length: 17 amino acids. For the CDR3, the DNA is TGTGCCACCTCGCGGCCGGGATTGGGGGGGAACACCGGGGAGCTGTTTTTT. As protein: CATSRPGLGGNTGELFF.

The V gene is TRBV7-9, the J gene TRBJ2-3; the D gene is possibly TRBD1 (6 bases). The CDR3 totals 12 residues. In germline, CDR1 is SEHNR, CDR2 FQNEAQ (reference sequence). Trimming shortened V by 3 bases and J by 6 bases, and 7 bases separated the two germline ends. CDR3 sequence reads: CASSFTGDTQYF. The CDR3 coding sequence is TGTGCCAGCAGCTTTACAGGGGATACGCAGTATTTT.

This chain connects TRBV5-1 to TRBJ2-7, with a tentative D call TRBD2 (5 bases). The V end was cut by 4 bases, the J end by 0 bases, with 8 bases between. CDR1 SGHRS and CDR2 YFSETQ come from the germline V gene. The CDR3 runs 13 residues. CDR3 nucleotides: TGCGCCAGCAGCAACCGGGGCTCCTACGAGCAGTACTTC. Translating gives CASSNRGSYEQYF.

The CDR3: CASSPQGSSNQPQHF. The CDR3 coding sequence is TGTGCCAGCTCACCACAGGGCTCTAGCAATCAGCCCCAGCATTTT. The chain couples TRBV18 to TRBJ1-5; D gene unclear. The CDR3 spans 15 residues. Per germline, CDR1 KGHSH and CDR2 LQKENI. Trimming shortened V by 1 base and J by 0 bases, and 7 bases separated the two germline ends.

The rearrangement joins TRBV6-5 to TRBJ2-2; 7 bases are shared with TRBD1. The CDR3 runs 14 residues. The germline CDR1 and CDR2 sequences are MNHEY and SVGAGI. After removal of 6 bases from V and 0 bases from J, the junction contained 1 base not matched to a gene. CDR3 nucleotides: TGTGCCAGCAGGGGGACAGCGAACACCGGGGAGCTGTTTTTT. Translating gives CASRGTANTGELFF.

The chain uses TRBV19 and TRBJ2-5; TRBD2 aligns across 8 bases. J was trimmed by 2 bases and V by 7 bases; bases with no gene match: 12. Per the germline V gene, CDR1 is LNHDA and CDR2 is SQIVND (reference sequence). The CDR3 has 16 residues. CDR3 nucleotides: TGTGCCAGTACCCCTGGCGGGCTAGCGGGTCAAGAGACCCAGTACTTC. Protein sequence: CASTPGGLAGQETQYF.

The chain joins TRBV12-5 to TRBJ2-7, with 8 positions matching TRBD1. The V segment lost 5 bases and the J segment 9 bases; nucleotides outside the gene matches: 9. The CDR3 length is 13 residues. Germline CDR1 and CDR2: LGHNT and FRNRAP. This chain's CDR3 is CASGPAQDRGQYF. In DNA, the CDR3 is TGTGCTAGTGGTCCCGCCCAAGACAGGGGGCAGTACTTC.

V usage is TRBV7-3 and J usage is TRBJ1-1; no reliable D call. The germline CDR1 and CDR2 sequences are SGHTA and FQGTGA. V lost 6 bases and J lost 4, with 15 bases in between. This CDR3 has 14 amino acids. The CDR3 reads CASRMNIESTEAFF. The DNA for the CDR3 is TGTGCCAGCAGGATGAACATCGAGTCCACTGAAGCTTTCTTT.

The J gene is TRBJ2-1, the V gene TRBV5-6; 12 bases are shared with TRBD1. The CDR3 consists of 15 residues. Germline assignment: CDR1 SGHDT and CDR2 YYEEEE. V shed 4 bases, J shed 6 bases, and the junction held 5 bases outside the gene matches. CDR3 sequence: CASSLWDRGLNEQFF. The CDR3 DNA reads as TGTGCCAGCAGCCTCTGGGACAGGGGGCTCAATGAGCAGTTCTTC.

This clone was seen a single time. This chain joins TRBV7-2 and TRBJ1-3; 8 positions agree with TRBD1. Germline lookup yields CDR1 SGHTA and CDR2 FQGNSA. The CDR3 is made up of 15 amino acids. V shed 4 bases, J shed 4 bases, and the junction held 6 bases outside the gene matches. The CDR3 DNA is TGTGCCAGCAGCTCACCCTGGACAGGGGGAAACACCATATATTTT. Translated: CASSSPWTGGNTIYF.

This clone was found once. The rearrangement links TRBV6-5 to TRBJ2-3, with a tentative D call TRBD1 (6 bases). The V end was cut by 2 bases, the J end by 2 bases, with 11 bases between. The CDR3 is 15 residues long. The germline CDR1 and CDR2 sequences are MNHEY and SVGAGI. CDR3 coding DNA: TGTGCCAGCAGTTACGACAGGCCTTTCACAGATACGCAGTATTTT. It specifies CASSYDRPFTDTQYF.

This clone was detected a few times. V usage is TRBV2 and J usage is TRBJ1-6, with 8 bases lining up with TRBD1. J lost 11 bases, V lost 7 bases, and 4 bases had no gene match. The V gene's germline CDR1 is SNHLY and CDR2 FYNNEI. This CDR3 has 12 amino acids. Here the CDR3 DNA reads TGTGCCAGCACGACAGGGGTTGCACCCCTCCACTTT. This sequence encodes CASTTGVAPLHF.

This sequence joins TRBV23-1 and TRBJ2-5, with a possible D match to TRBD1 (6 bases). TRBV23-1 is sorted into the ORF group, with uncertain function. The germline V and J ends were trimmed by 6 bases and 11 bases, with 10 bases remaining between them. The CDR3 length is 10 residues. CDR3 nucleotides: TGCGCCAGCAGGGGGGCTGAGCAGTACTTC. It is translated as CASRGAEQYF.